This TCR beta chain was identified in a study of cytomegalovirus exposure and HLA in healthy donors. Points from the study as a whole: Researchers catalogued about 150 TCR beta chains as cytomegalovirus-associated. Specificity for CMV antigens was confirmed in vitro for a few of the CMV-associated chains.

With regard to this clone: The antigen is undetermined.

The CDR3 consists of 14 residues. V lost 5 bases to trimming and J lost 15 bases; unmatched junction nucleotides: 12. CDR1 and CDR2 from the germline V gene are MNHEY and SVGAGI. 60 Vbeta and 13 Jbeta primers were used in PCR. Measured with immunoSEQ multiplex PCR; TCRdb has only the in-frame clones, and not every one. The table lists roughly 150,000 clones, roughly 72% of them singletons, with approximately 1.5% in the top ten. The origin of this receptor is a man aged 35-49 years in good health and CMV-seronegative. Sequencing was performed on PBMCs. The chain is built from TRBV6-5 and TRBJ2-1; the match to TRBD2 covers 11 bases. The CDR3 sequence is CASSEGVIAGGRFF. CDR3 nucleotide sequence: TGTGCCAGCAGTGAAGGTGTAATAGCGGGAGGGCGGTTCTTC.